This T cell receptor beta chain was sequenced in a study of post-analysis software for immune sequencing data. Background on the study: Recorded subtypes: relapsing-remitting, secondary progressive, progressive-relapsing; some patients unannotated. General study findings and limits: Among multiple sclerosis patients, normalized Chao1 diversity was significantly below that of controls. TRBV5-6, TRBV5-1 and TRBV20-1 were among roughly 5 TRBV segments more frequent in patients than controls. Under the F measure, samples that were prepared in one batch clustered strongly together.

Incorporated into the TCR beta cDNA libraries were unique molecular identifiers, which served to reduce PCR and sequencing biases. TCRdb ran MiXCR on the PCR reads and lists one entry per CDR3 protein. The table shows 450,000 to 650,000 distinct CDR3 sequences, with roughly 40% occurring only once. This clonotype occurred a few times. The antigen is unknown. Trimming removed 3 bases from V and 1 base from J, with 8 bases in between. CDR3 length: 15 amino acids. The V gene's germline CDR1 is SGHDT and CDR2 YYEEEE. This clonotype was sampled from a girl between 10 and 17 years old with multiple sclerosis. The chain uses TRBV5-6 and TRBJ2-6; D unclear. Material: blood. The CDR3: CASSSRLSGANVLTF. CDR3 sequence (DNA): TGTGCCAGCAGCTCAAGGTTGTCTGGGGCCAACGTCCTGACTTTC.